These 10 T cell receptor beta chains came from one sample sequenced in a study of shared clonotypes between healthy human individuals. TCRdb's table, derived via immunoSEQ multiplex PCR, lists solely in-frame clones and lacks some. The table includes around 2.3 million clones, nearly 97% detected once. The sequenced sample consisted of naive CD4+ T cells sorted from blood. The sample's subset: CD45RA+ positively selected. These receptors were obtained from a young man in good health.

The chain combines TRBV14 with TRBJ2-7; TRBD2 matches 8 bases. CDR1 and CDR2 from the germline V gene are SGHDN and FVKESK. The junction had 3 bases not matched to a gene; V was cut back by 0 bases and J by 2 bases. CDR3 length: 15 residues. Here the CDR3 reads CASSQELAETYEQYF. In DNA, the CDR3 is TGTGCCAGCAGCCAAGAACTAGCGGAAACCTACGAGCAGTACTTC.

The chain employs TRBV5-1 and TRBJ2-5, with 11 bases identical to TRBD2. Looked up from germline, CDR1 is SGHRS and CDR2 is YFSETQ. With 4 bases clipped from V and 1 base from J, the junction kept 9 bases outside the gene matches. CDR3 length: 17 amino acids. In DNA form, the CDR3 reads TGCGCCAGCAGCGCCGGGACTAGCGGTCCAATCCAAGAGACCCAGTACTTC. Translated: CASSAGTSGPIQETQYF.

The table lists this clone with a few counts. The chain recombines TRBV2 with TRBJ2-2; D is uncertain. The V end lost 5 bases, the J end lost 4 bases, and 5 bases lay between the germline ends. The V gene's germline CDR1 is SNHLY and CDR2 FYNNEI. The CDR3 contains 12 residues. CDR3 in DNA: TGTGCCAGCAGTACCGGCACCGGGGAGCTGTTTTTT. Its translation: CASSTGTGELFF. Using reference TRBV2 and TRBJ2-2 for the parts outside the CDR3, the full variable domain is EPEVTQTPSHQVTQMGQEVILRCVPISNHLYFYWYRQILGQKVEFLVSFYNNEISEKSEIFDDQFSVERPDGSNFTLKIRSTKLEDSAMYFCASSTGTGELFFGEGSRLTVL.

The genes are TRBV7-9 and TRBJ1-4; 9 bases map to TRBD1. The CDR3 is made up of 17 amino acids. Per the germline V gene, CDR1 is SEHNR and CDR2 is FQNEAQ (reference sequence). The V and J ends lost 5 bases and 5 bases, in that order; junction bases with no gene match: 12. DNA of the CDR3: TGTGCCAGCAGCCGGGACAGGGATCAGGGTTTGAATGAAAAACTGTTTTTT. It translates to CASSRDRDQGLNEKLFF. Looking up the rest from reference TRBV7-9 and TRBJ1-4 gives the full variable domain: DTGVSQNPRHKITKRGQNVTFRCDPISEHNRLYWYRQTLGQGPEFLTYFQNEAQLEKSRLLSDRFSAERPKGSFSTLEIQRTEQGDSAMYLCASSRDRDQGLNEKLFFGSGTQLSVL.

In regard to this clone: Other DNA sequences in the sample encode the same CDR3. The chain carries TRBV10-3 and TRBJ1-4, with 7 bases lining up with TRBD1. In germline, CDR1 is ENHRY, CDR2 SYGVKD. V gave up 6 bases and J gave up 3 bases; unmatched junction bases: 1. The CDR3 length is 13 residues. For the CDR3, the DNA is TGTGCCATCAGCGGGACAGCTAATGAAAAACTGTTTTTT. This translates into CAISGTANEKLFF.

This chain connects TRBV11-2 to TRBJ1-2; weak D call: TRBD1 (5 bases). The V end was cut by 5 bases, the J end by 7 bases, with 17 bases between. CDR3 length equals 14 residues. Germline V gives CDR1 SGHAT, CDR2 FQNNGV. The CDR3 nucleotides are TGTGCCAGCAGCGCCCAAATTAGGGGTGTTGGCTACACCTTC. Translated: CASSAQIRGVGYTF.

CDR3 nucleotides: TGTGCCAGCGGTGTAGGGAGACTTACAGATACGCAGTATTTT. Protein: CASGVGRLTDTQYF. The V call is TRBV5-6, the J call TRBJ2-3, with a weak D call TRBD2 (5 bases). The germline V gene has CDR1 SGHDT and CDR2 YYEEEE. V was shortened by 7 bases and J by 3 bases, with 15 bases between the two germline ends. The CDR3 totals 14 residues.

The DNA for the CDR3 is TGCGCCAGCGCAGACAGGAGCTCCTACAATGAGCAGTTCTTC. Amino acids: CASADRSSYNEQFF. V and J are TRBV5-1 and TRBJ2-1; maybe TRBD1 (6 bases). Trimming stripped 7 bases from V and 0 bases from J, with 11 bases between. CDR3 length: 14 amino acids. CDR1 and CDR2 (germline): SGHRS, YFSETQ.

This chain uses TRBV7-8 with TRBJ2-7; D might be TRBD1 or TRBD2, each matching 5 bases. V was pared by 4 bases and J by 0 bases, with 16 bases between. This CDR3 contains 16 residues. Germline lookup yields CDR1 SGHVS and CDR2 FQNEAQ. The CDR3 bases are TGTGCCAGCAGCTCCGGGGTCGGGACCGGCTCCTACGAGCAGTACTTC. Its protein product is CASSSGVGTGSYEQYF.

The rearrangement joins TRBV4-1 to TRBJ2-7; D tentatively reads TRBD1 or TRBD2 (7 bases each). There are 17 residues in the CDR3. Germline-derived CDR1 and CDR2 are MGHRA and YSYEKL. V dropped 0 bases and J dropped 1 base, with 16 bases sitting between them. The chain's CDR3 is CASSQDKSRGGSYEQYF. CDR3 nucleotide sequence: TGCGCCAGCAGCCAAGATAAGAGCAGGGGGGGATCCTACGAGCAGTACTTC.